This T cell receptor (beta chain) was sequenced during a study of blood T cell repertoires in COVID-19. On the study more broadly: Spain, Italy and the United States supplied samples that represented acute and convalescent COVID-19. T cells, B-cell-depleted T cells, or PBMCs provided the cDNA or gDNA that served as material.

This table comes from immunoSEQ multiplex PCR, and its TCRdb copy is limited to in-frame clones, with some not included. Of 70,000 to 75,000 clones listed, about 90% were seen once; the top ten hold just over 5%. This receptor was taken from a human donor in a cohort sampled during active COVID-19. Sequencing was performed on peripheral blood.

In DNA form, the CDR3 reads TGTGCCTGGAGCCTATGGACAGGGGGGGATACGCAGTATTTT. Translating it yields CAWSLWTGGDTQYF. The rearrangement uses TRBV30 and TRBJ2-3; 10 nucleotides line up with TRBD1. J was trimmed by 6 bases and V by 3 bases; bases with no gene match: 6. The CDR3 is 14 amino acids. Looked up from germline, CDR1 is GTSNPN and CDR2 is SVGIG (reference sequence). Full variable domain (missing parts from reference TRBV30 and TRBJ2-3): SQTIHQWPATLVQPVGSPLSLECTVEGTSNPNLYWYRQAAGRGLQLLFYSVGIGQISSEVPQNLSASRPQDRQFILSSKKLLLSDSGFYLCAWSLWTGGDTQYFGPGTRLTVL.